This T cell receptor (beta chain) originates from a study of blood T cell repertoires in COVID-19. Per the authors' pipeline: By means of reference gene primer amplification, nucleated cell counts were estimated. The method was immunoSEQ multiplex PCR; TCRdb's version includes in-frame clones alone and lacks a portion of them. V and J calls and clone size are those listed in that table; D and trimming were worked out from the DNA. The sample lists about 74,000 clones, about 88% occurring once. The CDR3 is 14 residues long. V dropped 5 bases and J dropped 0 bases, with 10 bases sitting between them. Looked up from germline, CDR1 is LNHDA and CDR2 is SQIVND (reference sequence).

This sequence joins TRBV19 and TRBJ1-1; D gene ambiguous. The clonotype comes from a man in his 70s with active or convalescent COVID-19. The specimen sequenced was peripheral blood. In nucleotides, the CDR3 is TGTGCCAGTAGTTCGGTAACGGTGAACACTGAAGCTTTCTTT. Its protein product is CASSSVTVNTEAFF.